The clone carrying this T cell receptor (beta chain) came up a few times. Nominally healthy donors provided the samples, though records likely missed some immune exposures. Primers included in the PCR were 60 Vbeta and 13 Jbeta primers. Sequencing used immunoSEQ multiplex PCR; TCRdb keeps in-frame clones, though not all of them. The sample has over 150,000 clones, 65% to 85% seen once; the top ten hold roughly 1.2%. Germline CDR1 is SGHRS and CDR2 is YFSETQ. This CDR3 spans 13 amino acids. The V end was cut by 10 bases, the J end by 1 base, with 14 bases between. The data were taken from a study of cytomegalovirus exposure and HLA in healthy donors. The wider study: Findings of an earlier analysis included more than 90 million unique TCR beta sequences from some 190 million T cells.

The specimen sequenced was PBMCs. The gene calls are TRBV5-1 and TRBJ1-1; D is ambiguous. The sequence derives from a boy between 2 and 10 years old in good health and CMV-seronegative. The CDR3 nucleotides read TGCGCCGCTATCCTCGACAAGAACACTGAAGCTTTCTTT. It codes for CAAILDKNTEAFF. The full variable domain, with the rest looked up from reference TRBV5-1 and TRBJ1-1, is KAGVTQTPRYLIKTRGQQVTLSCSPISGHRSVSWYQQTPGQGLQFLFEYFSETQRNKGNFPGRFSGRQFSNSRSEMNVSTLELGDSALYLCAAILDKNTEAFFGQGTRLTVV.